The 29 T cell receptor beta chains below were found in one sample sequenced in a study of memory CD4+ T cells and cytomegalovirus serostatus. Clones were sequenced by immunoSEQ multiplex PCR, and TCRdb holds only the in-frame ones, with some missing. The data hold around 44,000 clones, with 65% to 85% observed a single time. The sort gate was single viable CD3+CD4+CD8-CD45RO+ cells for memory CD4+ T cells. The sample taken for sequencing was memory CD4+ T cells from blood. Receptor source: an adult in good health and CMV-seronegative.

The chain uses TRBV19 and TRBJ1-2; the D is unclear. From germline, CDR1 is LNHDA and CDR2 SQIVND (reference sequence). The CDR3 is made up of 12 amino acids. V was cut by 8 bases and J by 3 bases, with 10 bases left in between. The CDR3 nucleotides read TGTGCCAGTCAGCCGGACGACTATGGCTACACCTTC. This sequence encodes CASQPDDYGYTF.

The chain employs TRBV5-8 and TRBJ1-5, with TRBD1 as a possible D gene (5 bases). The CDR3 length is 15 residues. The germline CDR1 and CDR2 sequences are SGHTS and YDEGEE. The V end was cut by 3 bases, the J end by 4 bases, with 14 bases between. The CDR3 region is CASSSGTASNQPQHF. The CDR3 nucleotides are TGTGCCAGCAGCTCCGGGACCGCTTCAAATCAGCCCCAGCATTTT.

In its sample, this clone was seen once. The chain links TRBV5-6 to TRBJ1-2, with a tentative D call TRBD1 (5 bases). CDR3 length: 15 amino acids. V was shortened by 4 bases and J by 3 bases, with 16 bases between the two germline ends. The germline V gene has CDR1 SGHDT and CDR2 YYEEEE. The CDR3 is CASSPVARDYYGYTF. CDR3 sequence (DNA): TGTGCCAGCAGCCCAGTAGCACGGGACTACTATGGCTACACCTTC.

V usage is TRBV29-1 and J usage is TRBJ1-1; D is perhaps TRBD1 (6 bases). V was trimmed by 7 bases and J by 4 bases, leaving 16 bases between them. The CDR3 length is 13 residues. In germline, CDR1 is SQVTM, CDR2 ANQGSEA. The DNA of the CDR3 is TGCAGCGCTCCGAAGGGGGATACCACTGAAGCTTTCTTT. This sequence encodes CSAPKGDTTEAFF.

This clone was observed a few times. This rearrangement joins TRBV9 to TRBJ1-2; the D is unclear. The CDR3 sequence is 13 residues long. Trimming shortened V by 3 bases and J by 0 bases, and 6 bases separated the two germline ends. Germline V gives CDR1 SGDLS, CDR2 YYNGEE. The CDR3 DNA is TGTGCCAGCAGCGCCCGGACTAACTATGGCTACACCTTC. Residues: CASSARTNYGYTF.

This clone was observed a few times. The genes are TRBV6-6 and TRBJ2-1; possible D gene TRBD2, 5 bases. The CDR3 runs 14 residues. Trimming took off 5 bases at V and 3 bases at J, with 11 bases between the two ends. Germline CDR1 reads MNHNY; CDR2 reads SVGAGI (reference sequence). CDR3 in DNA: TGTGCCAGCAGTGCAGCCGGGAACTACAATGAGCAGTTCTTC. Amino acid sequence: CASSAAGNYNEQFF.

The gene calls are TRBV5-4 and TRBJ1-6; D possibly corresponds to TRBD1 (6 bases). Germline V lookup: CDR1 SGHNT, CDR2 YYREEE (reference sequence). V was cut by 2 bases and J by 10 bases, with 10 bases left in between. CDR3 length: 13 amino acids. As DNA, the CDR3 is TGTGCCAGCAGCTTTAACAGGGTGTCACCCCTCCACTTT. This encodes CASSFNRVSPLHF.

The chain combines TRBV5-1 with TRBJ1-6; 7 bases agree with TRBD1. Germline V gene data show CDR1 as SGHRS and CDR2 as YFSETQ. The CDR3 is made up of 14 amino acids. J was trimmed by 7 bases and V by 4 bases; bases with no gene match: 5. The CDR3 loop is CASSPTGANSPLHF. The CDR3, as DNA: TGCGCCAGCAGCCCTACAGGGGCCAATTCACCCCTCCACTTT.

V usage is TRBV6-6 and J usage is TRBJ1-1; tentatively, D is TRBD1 (5 bases). The CDR3 sequence is 16 residues long. The ends were cut back, 8 bases at V and 0 bases at J, with 19 bases in the middle. CDR1 is MNHNY, CDR2 SVGAGI, per germline (reference sequence). In DNA form, the CDR3 reads TGTGCCAGCCGGGGGAGGGATCTGAGCATGAACACTGAAGCTTTCTTT. Protein product: CASRGRDLSMNTEAFF.

CDR3 in DNA: TGTGCCAGCTCACTTTCGGGACAGGGTCTGGGAGAGCAGTACTTC. Residues: CASSLSGQGLGEQYF. This sequence joins TRBV18 and TRBJ2-7; 9 bases are a match to TRBD1. This CDR3 comprises 15 residues. The germline gives CDR1 KGHSH, CDR2 LQKENI. J gave up 7 bases and V 4 bases, and 11 bases lay outside the gene matches.

The V and J genes are TRBV2 and TRBJ1-2; 9 positions agree with TRBD1. Unmatched junction bases numbered 10, after V lost 6 bases and J lost 8 bases. Germline V gives CDR1 SNHLY, CDR2 FYNNEI. This CDR3 has 14 residues. CDR3 coding DNA: TGTGCCAGCAGCCACCGGGACAGGGATCGCGGCTACACCTTC. Translating gives CASSHRDRDRGYTF.

The chain carries TRBV30 and TRBJ1-2; D not certain. The V and J ends lost 4 bases and 8 bases respectively, with 14 bases between them. Germline-derived CDR1 and CDR2 are GTSNPN and SVGIG (reference sequence). CDR3 length equals 12 residues. CDR3 coding DNA: TGTGCCTGGACCACCCGGGTTTGGGGCTACACCTTC. It translates to CAWTTRVWGYTF.

The CDR3 DNA follows: TGTGCCAGCAGCTTAGGGCGGGGGGGTGTGAACCAAGAGACCCAGTACTTC. Its translation: CASSLGRGGVNQETQYF. The rearrangement links TRBV5-4 to TRBJ2-5; TRBD2 agrees at 9 bases. There are 17 residues in the CDR3. Germline CDR1 reads SGHNT; CDR2 reads YYREEE (reference sequence). The junction had 8 bases not matched to a gene; V was cut back by 2 bases and J by 0 bases. The full variable domain, completed using reference TRBV5-4 and TRBJ2-5, is ETGVTQSPTHLIKTRGQQVTLRCSSQSGHNTVSWYQQALGQGPQFIFQYYREEENGRGNFPPRFSGLQFPNYSSELNVNALELDDSALYLCASSLGRGGVNQETQYFGPGTRLLVL.

The CDR3 spells CASSSDSNYGYTF. The CDR3 DNA sequence: TGCGCCAGCAGCTCTGACAGTAACTATGGCTACACCTTC. The chain recombines TRBV5-1 with TRBJ1-2; tentatively, D is TRBD1 (5 bases). V gave up 3 bases and J gave up 1 base, with 7 bases separating them. Germline V gene lookup returns CDR1 SGHRS and CDR2 YFSETQ. CDR3 size: 13 residues.

This clone was seen just once. The chain links TRBV5-1 to TRBJ2-1; 7 bases agree with TRBD1. CDR3 size: 14 residues. Germline loops: CDR1 SGHRS, CDR2 YFSETQ. J lost 6 bases, V lost 2 bases, and 5 bases had no gene match. In nucleotides, the CDR3 is TGCGCCAGCAGCTTTCGGGACAGCTTCAATGAGCAGTTCTTC. Translating gives CASSFRDSFNEQFF.

The chain combines TRBV30 with TRBJ2-1, with 7 bases matching TRBD1. The junction had 3 bases not matched to a gene; V was cut back by 1 base and J by 0 bases. CDR1 and CDR2 (germline): GTSNPN, SVGIG (reference sequence). The CDR3 loop spans 15 amino acids. The CDR3 spells CAWSGTGGSYNEQFF. The DNA of the CDR3 is TGTGCCTGGAGTGGGACAGGCGGCTCCTACAATGAGCAGTTCTTC.

In nucleotides, the CDR3 is TGTGCCAGCAGACAACCAGGGTCACCCCTCCACTTT. Translating gives CASRQPGSPLHF. V and J are TRBV7-6 and TRBJ1-6, with D possibly TRBD1 on 5 matching bases. This CDR3 is 12 amino acids long. In germline, CDR1 is SGHVS, CDR2 FNYEAQ. The ends were cut back, 6 bases at V and 10 bases at J, with 10 bases in the middle.

The chain is built from TRBV14 and TRBJ1-2; D is undetermined. With 4 bases removed from V and 1 base from J, the gap between germline ends came to 7 bases. CDR1 is SGHDN and CDR2 is FVKESK in the germline V gene. The CDR3 extends over 13 amino acids. The chain's CDR3 is CASSRQVNYGYTF. CDR3 bases: TGTGCCAGCAGCCGACAAGTTAACTATGGCTACACCTTC.

This clone was found a few times. The J gene is TRBJ1-1, the V gene TRBV4-2; D possibly corresponds to TRBD1 (6 bases). The V gene's germline CDR1 is LGHNA and CDR2 YNFKEQ. V gave up 0 bases and J gave up 6 bases, with 14 bases separating them. The CDR3 covers 15 residues. The CDR3 nucleotides read TGTGCCAGCAGCCAAGACCCGAGGGGGGCGCCTGAAGCTTTCTTT. This translates into CASSQDPRGAPEAFF.

This clone has just a few counts. The chain couples TRBV5-1 to TRBJ1-1; 8 bases fit TRBD1. The CDR3 sequence is 14 residues long. V gave up 3 bases and J gave up 5 bases; unmatched junction bases: 6. CDR1 and CDR2 from the germline V gene are SGHRS and YFSETQ. CDR3 sequence reads: CASSSQTGATEAFF. In nucleotides, the CDR3 is TGCGCCAGCAGCTCTCAGACAGGGGCGACTGAAGCTTTCTTT.

V is TRBV2 and J is TRBJ2-1; TRBD2 aligns across 7 bases. The CDR3 is 15 amino acids. V trimming: 1 base; J trimming: 5 bases; junction bases outside the gene matches: 5. The germline CDR1 and CDR2 sequences are SNHLY and FYNNEI. CDR3 coding DNA: TGTGCCAGCAGTGAAGTCAGGACTAGACACAATGAGCAGTTCTTC. This translates into CASSEVRTRHNEQFF.

The chain combines TRBV21-1 with TRBJ2-5. TRBV21-1 represents a pseudogene. This CDR3 is built from 13 residues. This chain's CDR3 is CASPRQIQETQYF. CDR3 sequence (DNA): TGTGCCAGCCCCCGGCAGATCCAAGAGACCCAGTACTTC.

The gene calls are TRBV6-1 and TRBJ2-1; TRBD2 might be the D (6 bases). V lost 2 bases and J lost 6, with 17 bases in between. Germline CDR1 reads MNHNS; CDR2 reads SASEGT. This CDR3 is built from 16 residues. The CDR3 region is CASSERSGVACNEQFF. The CDR3 DNA sequence: TGTGCCAGCAGTGAAAGATCGGGAGTAGCCTGCAATGAGCAGTTCTTC.

V and J are TRBV2 and TRBJ1-2; tentative D call: TRBD1 (6 bases). The V end lost 0 bases, the J end lost 3 bases, and 11 bases lay between the germline ends. The germline V gene has CDR1 SNHLY and CDR2 FYNNEI. CDR3 length equals 15 residues. The chain's CDR3 is CASSEAQGLYYGYTF. CDR3 DNA: TGTGCCAGCAGTGAAGCACAGGGCCTCTACTATGGCTACACCTTC.

The CDR3 loop is CASSAPTDTQYF. In DNA form, the CDR3 reads TGTGCCAGCTCCGCTCCCACAGATACGCAGTATTTT. This rearrangement joins TRBV18 to TRBJ2-3, with unresolved D. The germline CDR1 and CDR2 sequences are KGHSH and LQKENI. The CDR3 spans 12 residues. Trimming cost V 6 bases and J 2 bases, with 6 bases left between them.

The chain couples TRBV7-9 to TRBJ2-7; D ambiguous. CDR1 is SEHNR and CDR2 is FQNEAQ in the germline V gene (reference sequence). V lost 1 base and J 5 bases, leaving 9 bases between the germline ends. The CDR3 contains 13 residues. CDR3 nucleotides: TGTGCCAGCAGCTTAGGGGCCGCGGACGAGCAGTACTTC. It yields the protein CASSLGAADEQYF.

The chain couples TRBV14 to TRBJ2-5; perhaps TRBD1 as D (6 bases). The CDR3 is 14 residues long. From germline, CDR1 is SGHDN and CDR2 FVKESK. Deletions cut 3 bases from V and 3 bases from J, with 11 bases between. Here the CDR3 reads CASSQGALEETQYF. CDR3 nucleotide sequence: TGTGCCAGCAGCCAGGGGGCTTTGGAAGAGACCCAGTACTTC.

The V call is TRBV6-6, the J call TRBJ1-2; tentative D call: TRBD1 (6 bases). The CDR3 is 15 residues long. Trimming took off 0 bases at V and 2 bases at J, with 10 bases between the two ends. Germline CDR1 is MNHNY and CDR2 is SVGAGI (reference sequence). DNA of the CDR3: TGTGCCAGCAGTTACTCCGGGACACTCAACTATGGCTACACCTTC. Amino acid sequence: CASSYSGTLNYGYTF.

This chain uses TRBV29-1 with TRBJ2-7; D not certain. The CDR3 contains 12 residues. The V and J ends lost 4 bases and 3 bases respectively, with 10 bases between them. Germline values: CDR1 SQVTM, CDR2 ANQGSEA. CDR3 nucleotide sequence: TGCAGCGTTGGGGTCGGATACTACGAGCAGTACTTC. It encodes CSVGVGYYEQYF.